This paragraph covers one T cell receptor (beta chain) sequence. These data are taken from a study of blood T cell repertoires in COVID-19. Study-level information: Spain, Italy and the United States supplied samples that represented acute and convalescent COVID-19. Nucleic acid was either cDNA or gDNA, and it came from T cells, B-cell-depleted T cells, or PBMCs.

Source study methods: Quantification of nucleated cells was approximated via reference gene primer amplification. Sequencing was performed with immunoSEQ multiplex PCR; in TCRdb, only in-frame clones are kept and a portion is missing. V, J and clone size are those of that table, while D and trimming were read from the DNA. The sample shows about 270,000 clones, around 85% of them seen only once. Germline-derived CDR1 and CDR2 are ENHRY and SYGVKD. The CDR3 has 15 amino acids. V gave up 3 bases and J gave up 5 bases; unmatched junction bases: 7. This TCR was recovered from a woman aged 45-65 years with active or convalescent COVID-19. The sample comprised peripheral blood. The chain uses TRBV10-3 and TRBJ2-5, with 9 bases aligning to TRBD2. CDR3 residues: CAISEVASGTETQYF. The CDR3 DNA follows: TGTGCCATCAGTGAAGTGGCTAGCGGGACTGAGACCCAGTACTTC.